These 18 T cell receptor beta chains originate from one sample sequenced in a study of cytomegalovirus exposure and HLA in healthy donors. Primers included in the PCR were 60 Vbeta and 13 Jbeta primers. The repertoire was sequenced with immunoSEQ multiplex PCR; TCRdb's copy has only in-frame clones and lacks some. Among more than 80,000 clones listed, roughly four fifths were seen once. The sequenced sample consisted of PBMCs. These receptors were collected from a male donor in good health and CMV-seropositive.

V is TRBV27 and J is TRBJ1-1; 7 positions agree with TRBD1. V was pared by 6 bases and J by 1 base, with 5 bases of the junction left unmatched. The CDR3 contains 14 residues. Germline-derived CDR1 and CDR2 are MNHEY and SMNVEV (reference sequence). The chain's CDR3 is CASRSGQTNTEAFF. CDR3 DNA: TGTGCCAGCAGATCGGGACAGACGAACACTGAAGCTTTCTTT.

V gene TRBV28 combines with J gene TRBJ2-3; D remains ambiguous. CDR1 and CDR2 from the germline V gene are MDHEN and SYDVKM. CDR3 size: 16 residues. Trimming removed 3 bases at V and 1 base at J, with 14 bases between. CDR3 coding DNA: TGTGCCAGCAGTTTTCCCAGACCTCGGGGCACAGATACGCAGTATTTT. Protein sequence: CASSFPRPRGTDTQYF.

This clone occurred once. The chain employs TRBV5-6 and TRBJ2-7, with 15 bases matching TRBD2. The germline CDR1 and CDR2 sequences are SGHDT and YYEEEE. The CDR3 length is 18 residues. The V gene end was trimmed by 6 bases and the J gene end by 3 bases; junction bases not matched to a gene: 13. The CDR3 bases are TGTGCCAGCAACTACGGATTCAGGACTAGCGGGAGGGGCTACGAGCAGTACTTC. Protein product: CASNYGFRTSGRGYEQYF. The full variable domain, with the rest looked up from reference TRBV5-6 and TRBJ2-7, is DAGVTQSPTHLIKTRGQQVTLRCSPKSGHDTVSWYQQALGQGPQFIFQYYEEEERQRGNFPDRFSGHQFPNYSSELNVNALLLGDSALYLCASNYGFRTSGRGYEQYFGPGTRLTVT.

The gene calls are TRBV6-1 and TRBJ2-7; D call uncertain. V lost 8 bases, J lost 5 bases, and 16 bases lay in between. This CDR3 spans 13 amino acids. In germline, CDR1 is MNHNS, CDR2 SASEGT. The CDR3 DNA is TGTGCCAGCCGAGTCCGAACCCGGGACGAGCAGTACTTC. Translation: CASRVRTRDEQYF.

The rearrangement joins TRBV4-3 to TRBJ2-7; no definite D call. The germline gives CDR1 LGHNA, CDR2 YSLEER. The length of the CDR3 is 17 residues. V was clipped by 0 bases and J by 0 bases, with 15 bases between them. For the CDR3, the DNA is TGCGCCAGCAGCCAAGATACTGGGCACCTTCGCTCCTACGAGCAGTACTTC. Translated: CASSQDTGHLRSYEQYF.

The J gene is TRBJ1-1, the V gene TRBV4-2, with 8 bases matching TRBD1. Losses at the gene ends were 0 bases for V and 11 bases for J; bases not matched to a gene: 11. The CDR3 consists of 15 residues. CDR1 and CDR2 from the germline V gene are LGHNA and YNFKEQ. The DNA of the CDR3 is TGTGCCAGCAGCCAAGAACTGACAGGGGATCGAGAGGCTTTCTTT. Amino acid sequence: CASSQELTGDREAFF.

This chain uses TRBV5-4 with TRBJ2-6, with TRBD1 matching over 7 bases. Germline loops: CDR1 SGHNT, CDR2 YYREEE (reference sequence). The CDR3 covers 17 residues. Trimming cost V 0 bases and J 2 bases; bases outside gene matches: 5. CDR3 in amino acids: CASSLGRDRTGANVLTF. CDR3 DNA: TGTGCCAGCAGCTTGGGAAGGGACAGAACTGGGGCCAACGTCCTGACTTTC.

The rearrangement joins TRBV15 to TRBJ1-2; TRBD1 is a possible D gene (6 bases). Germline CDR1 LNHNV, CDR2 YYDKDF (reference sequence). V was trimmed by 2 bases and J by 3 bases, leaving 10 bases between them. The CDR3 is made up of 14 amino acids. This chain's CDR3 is CATSRRGAYYGYTF. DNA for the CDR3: TGTGCCACCAGCAGACGGGGGGCTTACTATGGCTACACCTTC.

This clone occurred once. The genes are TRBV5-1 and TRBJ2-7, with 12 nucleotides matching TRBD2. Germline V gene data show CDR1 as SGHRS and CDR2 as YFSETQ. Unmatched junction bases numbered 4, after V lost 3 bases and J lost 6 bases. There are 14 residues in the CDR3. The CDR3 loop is CASSSSGGASEQYF. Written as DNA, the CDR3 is TGCGCCAGCAGCTCTAGCGGGGGGGCAAGCGAGCAGTACTTC.

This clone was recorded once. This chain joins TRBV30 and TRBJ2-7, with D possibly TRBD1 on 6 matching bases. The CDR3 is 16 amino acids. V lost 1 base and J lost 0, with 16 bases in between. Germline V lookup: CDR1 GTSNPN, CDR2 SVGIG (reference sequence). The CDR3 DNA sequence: TGTGCCTGGAGTGGGCTTCTCAGGGGCTCCTCCTACGAGCAGTACTTC. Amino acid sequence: CAWSGLLRGSSYEQYF.

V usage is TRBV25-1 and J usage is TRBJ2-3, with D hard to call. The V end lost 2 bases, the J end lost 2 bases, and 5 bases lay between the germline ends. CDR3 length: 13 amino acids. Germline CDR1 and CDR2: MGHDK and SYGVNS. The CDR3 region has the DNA TGTGCCAGCAGTGAAGGGCCCACAGATACGCAGTATTTT. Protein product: CASSEGPTDTQYF.

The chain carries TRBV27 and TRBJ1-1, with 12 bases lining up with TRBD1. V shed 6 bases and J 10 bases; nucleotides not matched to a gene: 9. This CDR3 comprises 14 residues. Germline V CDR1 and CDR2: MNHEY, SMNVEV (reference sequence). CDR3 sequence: CASSRTGTGGRAFF. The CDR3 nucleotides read TGTGCCAGCAGCCGGACCGGGACAGGGGGCAGAGCTTTCTTT.

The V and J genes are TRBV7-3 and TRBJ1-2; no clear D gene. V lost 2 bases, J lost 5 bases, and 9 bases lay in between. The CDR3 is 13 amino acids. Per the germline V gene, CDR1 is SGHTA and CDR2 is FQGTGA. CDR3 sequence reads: CASSLFEGYGYTF. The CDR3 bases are TGTGCCAGCAGCTTATTCGAGGGTTATGGCTACACCTTC.

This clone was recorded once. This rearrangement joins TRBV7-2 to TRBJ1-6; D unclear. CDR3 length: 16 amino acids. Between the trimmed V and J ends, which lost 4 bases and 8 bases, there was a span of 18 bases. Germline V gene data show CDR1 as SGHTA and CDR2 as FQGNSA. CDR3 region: CASSSGGPRIDSPLHF. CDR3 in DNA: TGTGCCAGCAGCTCGGGAGGACCCAGGATCGATTCACCCCTCCACTTT.

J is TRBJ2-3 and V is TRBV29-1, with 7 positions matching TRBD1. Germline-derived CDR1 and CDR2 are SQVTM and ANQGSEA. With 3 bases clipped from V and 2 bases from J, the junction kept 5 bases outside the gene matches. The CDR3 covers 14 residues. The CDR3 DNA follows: TGCAGCGTTGAGGGCAGGGGGTTCACAGATACGCAGTATTTT. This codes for CSVEGRGFTDTQYF.

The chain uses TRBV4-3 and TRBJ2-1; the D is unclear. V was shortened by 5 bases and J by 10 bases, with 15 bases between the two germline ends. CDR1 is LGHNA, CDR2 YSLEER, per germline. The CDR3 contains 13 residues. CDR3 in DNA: TGCGCCAGCAGCTCCCTCACGCGAGGAGAGCAGTTCTTC. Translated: CASSSLTRGEQFF.

The CDR3 nucleotides are TGTGCCAGCTCACCACTGCGGGGGACTGATCAGCCCCAGCATTTT. Residues: CASSPLRGTDQPQHF. The chain has TRBV18 and TRBJ1-5, with D perhaps TRBD1 (5 bases). Trimming removed 1 base from V and 5 bases from J, with 12 bases in between. The CDR3 consists of 15 residues. The V gene's germline CDR1 is KGHSH and CDR2 LQKENI.

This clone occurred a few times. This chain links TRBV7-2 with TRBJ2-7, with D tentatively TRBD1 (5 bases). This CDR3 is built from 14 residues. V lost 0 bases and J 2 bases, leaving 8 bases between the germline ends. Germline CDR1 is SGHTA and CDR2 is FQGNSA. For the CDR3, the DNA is TGTGCCAGCAGCTTAGCGGGGCAAGCCTACGAGCAGTACTTC. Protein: CASSLAGQAYEQYF.